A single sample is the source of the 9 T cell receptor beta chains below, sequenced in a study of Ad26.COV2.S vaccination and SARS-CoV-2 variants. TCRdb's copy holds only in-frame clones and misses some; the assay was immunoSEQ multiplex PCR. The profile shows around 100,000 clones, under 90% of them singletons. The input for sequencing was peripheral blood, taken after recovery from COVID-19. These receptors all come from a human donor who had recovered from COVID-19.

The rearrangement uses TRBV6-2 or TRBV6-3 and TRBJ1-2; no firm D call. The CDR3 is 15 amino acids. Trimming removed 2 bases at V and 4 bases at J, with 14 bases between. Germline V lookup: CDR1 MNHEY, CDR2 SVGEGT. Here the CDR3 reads CASSYEGGPVYGYTF. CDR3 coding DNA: TGTGCCAGCAGTTACGAGGGAGGCCCCGTCTATGGCTACACCTTC.

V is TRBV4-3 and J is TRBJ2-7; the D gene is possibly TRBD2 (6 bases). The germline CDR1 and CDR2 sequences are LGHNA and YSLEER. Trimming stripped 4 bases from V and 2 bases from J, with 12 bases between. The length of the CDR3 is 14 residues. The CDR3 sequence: CASSLGTRTYEQYF. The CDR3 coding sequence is TGCGCCAGCAGCCTCGGGACTCGTACCTACGAGCAGTACTTC.

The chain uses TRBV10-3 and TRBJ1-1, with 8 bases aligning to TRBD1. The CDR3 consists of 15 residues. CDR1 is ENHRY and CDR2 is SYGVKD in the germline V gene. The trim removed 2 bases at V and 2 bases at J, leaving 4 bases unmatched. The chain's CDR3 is CAISEGRGRNTEAFF. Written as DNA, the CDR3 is TGTGCCATCAGTGAGGGCAGGGGGCGAAACACTGAAGCTTTCTTT.

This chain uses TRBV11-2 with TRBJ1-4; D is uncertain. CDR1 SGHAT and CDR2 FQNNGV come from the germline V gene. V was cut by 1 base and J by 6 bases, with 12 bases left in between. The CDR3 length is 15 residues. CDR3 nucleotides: TGTGCCAGCAGCTTAGGGGTAGGGCGTGATGAAAAACTGTTTTTT. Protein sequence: CASSLGVGRDEKLFF.

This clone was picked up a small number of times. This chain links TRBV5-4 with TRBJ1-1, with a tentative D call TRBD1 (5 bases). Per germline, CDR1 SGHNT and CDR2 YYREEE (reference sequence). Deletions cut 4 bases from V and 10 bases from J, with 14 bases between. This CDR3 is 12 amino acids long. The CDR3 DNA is TGTGCCAGCAGCCCCGACAGAATATCAGCTTTCTTT. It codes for CASSPDRISAFF.

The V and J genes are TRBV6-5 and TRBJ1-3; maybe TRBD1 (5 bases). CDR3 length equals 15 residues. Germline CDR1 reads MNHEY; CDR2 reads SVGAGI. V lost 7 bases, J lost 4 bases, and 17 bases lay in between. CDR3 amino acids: CASTLVSGPGNTIYF. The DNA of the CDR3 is TGTGCCAGCACTCTGGTATCGGGACCCGGAAACACCATATATTTT.

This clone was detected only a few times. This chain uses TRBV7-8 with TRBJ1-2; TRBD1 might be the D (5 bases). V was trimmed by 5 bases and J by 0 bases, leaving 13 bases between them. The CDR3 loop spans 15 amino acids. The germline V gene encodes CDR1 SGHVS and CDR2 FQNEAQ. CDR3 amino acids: CASSPRVRANYGYTF. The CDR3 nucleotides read TGTGCCAGCAGCCCCCGCGTCAGGGCTAACTATGGCTACACCTTC.

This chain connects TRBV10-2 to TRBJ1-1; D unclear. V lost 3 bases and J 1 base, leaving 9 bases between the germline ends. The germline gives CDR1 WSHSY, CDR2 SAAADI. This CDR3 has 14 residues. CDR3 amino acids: CASSDRLENTEAFF. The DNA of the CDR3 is TGCGCCAGCAGTGACCGATTGGAGAACACTGAAGCTTTCTTT.

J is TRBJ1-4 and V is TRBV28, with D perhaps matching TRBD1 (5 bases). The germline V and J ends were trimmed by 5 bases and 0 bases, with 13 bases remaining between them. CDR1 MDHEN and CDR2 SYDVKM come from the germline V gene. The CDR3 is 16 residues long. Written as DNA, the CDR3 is TGTGCCAGCAGTGGCGGGACCGAAGCAACTAATGAAAAACTGTTTTTT. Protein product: CASSGGTEATNEKLFF.